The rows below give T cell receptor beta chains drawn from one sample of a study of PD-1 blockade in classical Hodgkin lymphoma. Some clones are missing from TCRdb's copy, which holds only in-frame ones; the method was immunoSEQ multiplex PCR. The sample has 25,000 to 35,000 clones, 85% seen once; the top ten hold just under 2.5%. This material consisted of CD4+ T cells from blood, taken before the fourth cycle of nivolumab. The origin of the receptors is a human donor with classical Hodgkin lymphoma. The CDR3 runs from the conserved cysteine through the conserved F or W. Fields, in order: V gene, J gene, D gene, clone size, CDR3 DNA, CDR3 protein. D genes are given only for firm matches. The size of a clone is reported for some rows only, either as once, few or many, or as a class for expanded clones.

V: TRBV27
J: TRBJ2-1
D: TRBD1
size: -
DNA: TGTGCCAGCGCCCCCGGGACAGGGTTGGGGAATGAGCAGTTCTTC
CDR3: CASAPGTGLGNEQFF

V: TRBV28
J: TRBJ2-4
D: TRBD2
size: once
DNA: TGTGCCAGCAGTAACGGACTAGCGGGAGAATTCGCCAAAAACATTCAGTACTTC
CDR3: CASSNGLAGEFAKNIQYF

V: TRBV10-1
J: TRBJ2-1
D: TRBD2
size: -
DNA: TGCGCCAGCAGCGAGGGCGGAGGGTACCTAGCGGGAGGCTACAATGAGCAGTTCTTC
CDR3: CASSEGGGYLAGGYNEQFF

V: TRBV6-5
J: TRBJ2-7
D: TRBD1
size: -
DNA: TGTGCCAGCACTGGACAGGGATACGAGCAGTACTTC
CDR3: CASTGQGYEQYF

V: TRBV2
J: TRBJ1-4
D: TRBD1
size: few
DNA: TGTGCCAGCAGTGAAGCGCTTCCTTGGACAGGGAGGGAAAAACTGTTTTTT
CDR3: CASSEALPWTGREKLFF

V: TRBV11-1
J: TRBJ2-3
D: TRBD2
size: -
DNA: TGTGCCAGCAGCTTAGGATCAGCGGGAGCAAGGACAGATACGCAGTATTTT
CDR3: CASSLGSAGARTDTQYF

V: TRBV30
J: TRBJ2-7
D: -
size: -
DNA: TGTGCCTGGAGTGGTAACTATAGGGGCGAGCAGTACTTC
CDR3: CAWSGNYRGEQYF

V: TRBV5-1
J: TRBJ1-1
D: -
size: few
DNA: TGCGCCAGCAGCTTGAAGAGTGGGAACACTGAAGCTTTCTTT
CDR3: CASSLKSGNTEAFF

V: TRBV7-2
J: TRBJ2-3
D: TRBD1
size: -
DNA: TGTGCCAGCAGCTTAGGTGGGACAGGCACAGATACGCAGTATTTT
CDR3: CASSLGGTGTDTQYF

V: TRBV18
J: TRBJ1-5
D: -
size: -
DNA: TGTGCCAGCTCACTGCAGGGGAATGGTCAGCCCCAGCATTTT
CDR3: CASSLQGNGQPQHF

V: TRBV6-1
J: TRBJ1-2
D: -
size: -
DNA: TGTGCCAGCAGTGAAGGAGGGGCGCTAAACTATGGCTACACCTTC
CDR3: CASSEGGALNYGYTF

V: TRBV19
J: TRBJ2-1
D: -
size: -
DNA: TGTGCCAGTAGTAATTTCCTTGGGTTATCTAATGAGCAGTTCTTC
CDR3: CASSNFLGLSNEQFF

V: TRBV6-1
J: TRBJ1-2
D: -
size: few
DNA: TGTGCCAGCAGTGGGAATGTAAACTATGGCTACACCTTC
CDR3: CASSGNVNYGYTF

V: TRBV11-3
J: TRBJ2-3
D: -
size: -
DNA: TGTGCCAGCAGTCCCGGGACCCTGAGCACAGATACGCAGTATTTT
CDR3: CASSPGTLSTDTQYF

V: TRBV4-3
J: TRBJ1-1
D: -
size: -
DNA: TGCGCCAGCAGCCGTCCGGGCCTGGTCGGGACTGAAGCTTTCTTT
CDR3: CASSRPGLVGTEAFF

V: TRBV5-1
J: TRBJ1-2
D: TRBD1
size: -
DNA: TGCGCCAGCAGCTTGACTCAGGGGGCGCTGATATCCTATGGCTACACCTTC
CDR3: CASSLTQGALISYGYTF

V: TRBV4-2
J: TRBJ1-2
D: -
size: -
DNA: TGTGCCAGCAGCCGGGGGTCCCGGGTGGAGGGCTACACCTTC
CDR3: CASSRGSRVEGYTF

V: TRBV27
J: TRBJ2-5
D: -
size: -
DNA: TGTGCCAGCAGTCTAAGGGGCAGCCAAGAGACCCAGTACTTC
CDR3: CASSLRGSQETQYF

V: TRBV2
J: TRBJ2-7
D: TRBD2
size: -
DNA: TGTGCCAGCAGTGAATGGCGGACTAGCGGGAGGTCCTACGAGCAGTACTTC
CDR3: CASSEWRTSGRSYEQYF

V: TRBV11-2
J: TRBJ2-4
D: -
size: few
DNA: TGTGCCAGCAGCTTAGTCCTAGCCAAAAACATTCAGTACTTC
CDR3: CASSLVLAKNIQYF

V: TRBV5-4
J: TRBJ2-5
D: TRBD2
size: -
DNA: TGTGCCAGCAGCTTGGTCGGGGGGGAGACCCAGTACTTC
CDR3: CASSLVGGETQYF

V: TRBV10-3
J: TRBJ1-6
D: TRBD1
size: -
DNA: TGTGCCATCAGGCGGGGGACAGCCAATAATTCACCCCTCCACTTT
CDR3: CAIRRGTANNSPLHF

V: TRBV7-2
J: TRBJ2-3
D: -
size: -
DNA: TGTGCCAGCAGCTTATTGGGTATAACAGATACGCAGTATTTT
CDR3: CASSLLGITDTQYF

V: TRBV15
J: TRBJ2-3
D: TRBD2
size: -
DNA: TGTGCCACCAGCAGAGGGGGACTAGCGGGGGACGGGCATACGCAGTATTTT
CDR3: CATSRGGLAGDGHTQYF

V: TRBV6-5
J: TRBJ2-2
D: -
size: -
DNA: TGTGCCAGCAGTTCTCACCGAAACACCGGGGAGCTGTTTTTT
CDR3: CASSSHRNTGELFF

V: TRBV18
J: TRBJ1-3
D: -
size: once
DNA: TGTGCCAGCTCACCAGAGACCGCGGCATCTGGAAACACCATATATTTT
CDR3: CASSPETAASGNTIYF

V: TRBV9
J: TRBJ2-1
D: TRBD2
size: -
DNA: TGTGCCAGCAGCGTGCCTAGCGGGAGGAAAGATTTTAGGAATGAGCAGTTCTTC
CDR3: CASSVPSGRKDFRNEQFF

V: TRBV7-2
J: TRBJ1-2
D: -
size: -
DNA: TGTGCCAGCAGCAAAGGTGGGGTGAGCTACACCTTC
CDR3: CASSKGGVSYTF

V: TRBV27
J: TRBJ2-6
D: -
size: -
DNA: TGTGCCAGCAGTTTATACGATTTTGGGGAATCGGCTGGGGCCAACGTCCTGACTTTC
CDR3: CASSLYDFGESAGANVLTF

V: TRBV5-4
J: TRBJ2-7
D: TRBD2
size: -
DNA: TGTGCCAGCAGCGGACTAGCGAAGGTTCAGTACTTC
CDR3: CASSGLAKVQYF

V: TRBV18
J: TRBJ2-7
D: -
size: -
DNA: TGTGCCAGCTCAATACAGGGAAACGAGCAGTACTTC
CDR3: CASSIQGNEQYF

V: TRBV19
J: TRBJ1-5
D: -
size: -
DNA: TGTGCCAGTAGTTCCCGACAGACCGTTGGCAATCAGCCCCAGCATTTT
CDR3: CASSSRQTVGNQPQHF

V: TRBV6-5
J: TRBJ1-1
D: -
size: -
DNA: TGTGCCAGCAGTTACAGGAGGAACACTGAAGCTTTCTTT
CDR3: CASSYRRNTEAFF

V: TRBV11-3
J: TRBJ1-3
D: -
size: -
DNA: TGTGCCAGCAGCTCAGGCGGGGGTGGAAACACCATATATTTT
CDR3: CASSSGGGGNTIYF

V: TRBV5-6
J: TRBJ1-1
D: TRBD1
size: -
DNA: TGTGCCAGCAGCTTGTTAACCGGGACAGGGCCGCCTGAAGCTTTCTTT
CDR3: CASSLLTGTGPPEAFF

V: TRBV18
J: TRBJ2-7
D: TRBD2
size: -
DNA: TGTGCCAGCTCACCACCGGGGCTAGCGGACTACGAGCAGTACTTC
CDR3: CASSPPGLADYEQYF

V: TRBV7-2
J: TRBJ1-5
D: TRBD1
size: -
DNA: TGTGCCAGCGGACAGGGACCCGATCAGCCCCAGCATTTT
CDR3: CASGQGPDQPQHF

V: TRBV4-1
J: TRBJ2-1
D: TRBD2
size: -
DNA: TGCGCCAGCAGCCAAGCGAGCGTTGCGGGAGGTGAGCAGTTCTTC
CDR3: CASSQASVAGGEQFF

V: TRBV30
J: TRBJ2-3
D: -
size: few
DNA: TGTGCCTGGAGTGTAGCAATTCCCGGGAATACGCAGTATTTT
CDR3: CAWSVAIPGNTQYF

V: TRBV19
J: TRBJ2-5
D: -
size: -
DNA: TGTGCCAGTAGTATAGATCGGTGGGCAGAGACCCAGTACTTC
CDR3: CASSIDRWAETQYF

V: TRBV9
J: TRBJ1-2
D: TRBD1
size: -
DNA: TGTGCCAGCAGCGGATTATTACGGGACAGGGACTATGGCTACACCTTC
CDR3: CASSGLLRDRDYGYTF

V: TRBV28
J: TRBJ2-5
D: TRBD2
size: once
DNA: TGTGCCAGCATTCCGGGACTAGCGGGAGAGACCCAGTACTTC
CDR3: CASIPGLAGETQYF

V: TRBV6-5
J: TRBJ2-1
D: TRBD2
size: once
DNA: TGTGCCAGCAGTTACACTAGCGGGAGAAGAAATGAGCAGTTCTTC
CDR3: CASSYTSGRRNEQFF

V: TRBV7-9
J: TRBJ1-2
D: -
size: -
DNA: TGTGCCAGCACCGGGATCGGGGGGTCCGGCCCTGGCTACACCTTC
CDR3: CASTGIGGSGPGYTF

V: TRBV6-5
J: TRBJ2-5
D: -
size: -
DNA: TGTGCCAGCAGTGCGTCGAGGGAGACCCAGTACTTC
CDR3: CASSASRETQYF

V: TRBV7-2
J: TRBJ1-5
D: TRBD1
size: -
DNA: TGTGCCAGCAGCTCCAGCCGGGACAGAATTAATCAGCCCCAGCATTTT
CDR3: CASSSSRDRINQPQHF

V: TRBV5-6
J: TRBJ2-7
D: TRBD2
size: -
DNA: TGTGCCAGCAGCTTAAGGACTAGGTCCCGCGAGCAGTACTTC
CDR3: CASSLRTRSREQYF

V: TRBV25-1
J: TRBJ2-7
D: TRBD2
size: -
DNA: TGTGCCAGCAGTGACCTTAGCGGGAGAGTACCCTACGAGCAGTACTTC
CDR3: CASSDLSGRVPYEQYF

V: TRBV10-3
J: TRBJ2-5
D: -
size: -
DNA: TGTGCCATCAGTGATGAGGTTAGCGCCCAAGAGACCCAGTACTTC
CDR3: CAISDEVSAQETQYF